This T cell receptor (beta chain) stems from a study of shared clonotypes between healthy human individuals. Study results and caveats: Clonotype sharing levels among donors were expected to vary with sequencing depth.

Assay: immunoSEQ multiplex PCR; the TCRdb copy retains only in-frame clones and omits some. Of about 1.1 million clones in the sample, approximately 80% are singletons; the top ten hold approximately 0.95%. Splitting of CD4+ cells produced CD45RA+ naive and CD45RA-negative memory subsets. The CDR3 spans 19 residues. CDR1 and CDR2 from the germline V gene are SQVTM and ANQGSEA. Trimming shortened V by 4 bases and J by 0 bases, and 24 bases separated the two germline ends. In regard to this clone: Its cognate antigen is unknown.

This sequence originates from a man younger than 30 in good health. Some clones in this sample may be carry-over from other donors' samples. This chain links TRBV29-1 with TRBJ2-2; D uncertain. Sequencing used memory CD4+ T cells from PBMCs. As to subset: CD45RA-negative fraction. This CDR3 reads CSVGTGPGWGGANTGELFF. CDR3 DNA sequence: TGCAGCGTTGGTACGGGCCCCGGATGGGGTGGAGCGAACACCGGGGAGCTGTTTTTT.